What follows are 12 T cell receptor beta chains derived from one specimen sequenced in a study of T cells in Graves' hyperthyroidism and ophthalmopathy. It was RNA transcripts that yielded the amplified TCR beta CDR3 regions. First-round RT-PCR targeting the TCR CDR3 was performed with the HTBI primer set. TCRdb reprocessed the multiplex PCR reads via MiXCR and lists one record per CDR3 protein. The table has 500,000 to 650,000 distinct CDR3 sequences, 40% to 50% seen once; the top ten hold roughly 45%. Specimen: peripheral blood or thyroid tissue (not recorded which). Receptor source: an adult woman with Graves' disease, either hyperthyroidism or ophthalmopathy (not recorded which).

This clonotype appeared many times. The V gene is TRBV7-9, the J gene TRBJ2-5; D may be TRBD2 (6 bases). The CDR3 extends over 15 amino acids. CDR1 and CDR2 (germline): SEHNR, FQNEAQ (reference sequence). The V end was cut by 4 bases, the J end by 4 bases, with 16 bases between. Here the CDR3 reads CASSSQPVGGETQYF. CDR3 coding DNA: TGTGCCAGCAGCTCACAGCCGGTGGGAGGAGAGACCCAGTACTTC.

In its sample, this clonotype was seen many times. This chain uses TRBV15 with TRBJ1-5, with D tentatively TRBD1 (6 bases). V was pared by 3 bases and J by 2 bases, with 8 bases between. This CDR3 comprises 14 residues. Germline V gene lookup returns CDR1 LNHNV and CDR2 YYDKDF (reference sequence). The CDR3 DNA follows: TGTGCCACCAGCAGGGCAGGGGGCAATCAGCCCCAGCATTTT. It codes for CATSRAGGNQPQHF.

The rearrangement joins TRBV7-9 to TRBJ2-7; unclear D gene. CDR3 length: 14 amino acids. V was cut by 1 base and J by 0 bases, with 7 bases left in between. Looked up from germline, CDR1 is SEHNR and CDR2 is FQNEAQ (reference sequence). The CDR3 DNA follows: TGTGCCAGCAGCTTAGGCGAGGACTCCTACGAGCAGTACTTC. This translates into CASSLGEDSYEQYF.

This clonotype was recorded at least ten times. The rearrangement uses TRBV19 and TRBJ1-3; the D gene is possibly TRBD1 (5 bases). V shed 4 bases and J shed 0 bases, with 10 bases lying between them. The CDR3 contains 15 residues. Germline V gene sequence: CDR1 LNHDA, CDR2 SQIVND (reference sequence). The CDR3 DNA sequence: TGTGCCAGTAGTAAGGAGGGGACCTCTGGAAACACCATATATTTT. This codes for CASSKEGTSGNTIYF.

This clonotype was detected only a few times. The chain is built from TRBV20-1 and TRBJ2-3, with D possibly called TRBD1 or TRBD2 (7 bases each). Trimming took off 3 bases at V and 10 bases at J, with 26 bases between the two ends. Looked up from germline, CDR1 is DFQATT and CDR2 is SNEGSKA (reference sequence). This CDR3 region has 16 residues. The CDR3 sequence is CSARGLVGGGGGAQYF. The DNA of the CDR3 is TGCAGTGCTAGGGGTCTAGTCGGAGGGGGAGGGGGCGCGCAGTATTTT.

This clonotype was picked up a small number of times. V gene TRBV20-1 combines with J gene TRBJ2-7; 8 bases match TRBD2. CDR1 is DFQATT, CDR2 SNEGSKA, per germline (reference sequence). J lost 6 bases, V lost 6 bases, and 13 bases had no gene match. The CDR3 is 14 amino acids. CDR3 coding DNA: TGCAGTGCCTGGAACACGGGAGGGCCTCTCGAGCAGTACTTC. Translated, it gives CSAWNTGGPLEQYF.

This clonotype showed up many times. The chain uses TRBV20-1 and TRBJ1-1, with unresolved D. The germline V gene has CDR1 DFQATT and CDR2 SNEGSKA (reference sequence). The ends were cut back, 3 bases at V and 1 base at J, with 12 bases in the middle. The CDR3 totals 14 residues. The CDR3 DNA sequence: TGCAGTGCTAGGCCTGTAGGTCAGAACACTGAAGCTTTCTTT. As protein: CSARPVGQNTEAFF.

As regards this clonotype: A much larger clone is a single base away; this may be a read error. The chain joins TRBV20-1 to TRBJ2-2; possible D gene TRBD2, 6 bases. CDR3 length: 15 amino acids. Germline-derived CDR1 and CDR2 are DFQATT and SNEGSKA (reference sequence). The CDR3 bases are TGCAGTGCTAGAGGAGGGAGGAGTCCCACCAGGGAGCTGTTTTTT. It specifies CSARGGRSPTRELFF.

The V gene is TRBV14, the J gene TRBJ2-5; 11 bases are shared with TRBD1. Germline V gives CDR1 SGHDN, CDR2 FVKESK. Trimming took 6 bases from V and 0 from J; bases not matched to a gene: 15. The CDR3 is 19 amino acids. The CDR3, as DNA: TGTGCCAGCAGACCATCGGGACAGGGGGTGCGGCGGTACCAAGAGACCCAGTACTTC. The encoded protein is CASRPSGQGVRRYQETQYF.

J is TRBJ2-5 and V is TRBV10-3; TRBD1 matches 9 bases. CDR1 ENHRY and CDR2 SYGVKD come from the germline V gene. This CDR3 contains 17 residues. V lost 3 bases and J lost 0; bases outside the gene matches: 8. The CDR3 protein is CAISERSTGGYQETQYF. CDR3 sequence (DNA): TGTGCCATCAGTGAAAGGTCGACAGGGGGATACCAAGAGACCCAGTACTTC.

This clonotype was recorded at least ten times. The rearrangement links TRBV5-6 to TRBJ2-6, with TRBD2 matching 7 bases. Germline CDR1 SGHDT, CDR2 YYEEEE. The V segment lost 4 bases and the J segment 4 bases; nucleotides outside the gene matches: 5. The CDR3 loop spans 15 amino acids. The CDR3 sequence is CASSPGGEGANVLTF. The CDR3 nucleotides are TGTGCCAGCAGCCCGGGGGGTGAAGGGGCCAACGTCCTGACTTTC.

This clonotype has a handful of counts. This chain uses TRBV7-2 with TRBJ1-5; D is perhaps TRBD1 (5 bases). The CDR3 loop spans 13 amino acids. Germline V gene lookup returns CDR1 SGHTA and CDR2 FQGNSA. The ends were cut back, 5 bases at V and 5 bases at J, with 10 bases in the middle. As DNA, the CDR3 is TGTGCCAGCAGCAGACAGAGAGATCAGCCCCAGCATTTT. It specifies CASSRQRDQPQHF. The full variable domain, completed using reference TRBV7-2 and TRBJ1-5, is GAGVSQSPSNKVTEKGKDVELRCDPISGHTALYWYRQSLGQGLEFLIYFQGNSAPDKSGLPSDRFSAERTGGSVSTLTIQRTQQEDSAVYLCASSRQRDQPQHFGDGTRLSIL.